A selection of T cell receptor beta chains follows, all from one sample in a study of shared clonotypes between healthy human individuals. Assay used: immunoSEQ multiplex PCR; TCRdb lists only in-frame clones, some missing. The table lists approximately 1.5 million clones, under 99% of them singletons, with 0.45% in the top ten. Material for sequencing was naive CD4+ T cells sorted from blood. Receptors were obtained from a man in his thirties or forties in good health. Both conserved end residues are part of each CDR3. D genes are given only for firm matches.

D: TRBD1; V: TRBV18; J: TRBJ2-2; CDR3: CASSPLPGQGGNTGELFF; DNA: TGTGCCAGCTCACCACTTCCAGGACAGGGAGGGAACACCGGGGAGCTGTTTTTT
D: .; V: TRBV5-1; J: TRBJ1-4; CDR3: CASSLDRTSEKLFF; DNA: TGCGCCAGCAGCTTGGACAGAACCAGTGAAAAACTGTTTTTT
D: .; V: TRBV23-1; J: TRBJ1-1; CDR3: CASSQSPVEGNTEAFF; DNA: TGCGCCAGCAGTCAATCCCCCGTCGAGGGTAACACTGAAGCTTTCTTT
D: TRBD2; V: TRBV5-1; J: TRBJ2-7; CDR3: CASSLDGTSDSYEQYF; DNA: TGCGCCAGCAGCTTGGACGGGACTAGCGACTCCTACGAGCAGTACTTC
D: .; V: TRBV4-1; J: TRBJ2-4; CDR3: CASSLDRENIQYF; DNA: TGCGCCAGCAGCCTTGACAGAGAAAACATTCAGTACTTC
D: TRBD2; V: TRBV9; J: TRBJ2-3; CDR3: CASSDSGRGPTDTQYF; DNA: TGTGCCAGCAGTGATAGCGGGAGAGGACCCACAGATACGCAGTATTTT
D: TRBD1; V: TRBV19; J: TRBJ1-5; CDR3: CASSGQGFLGQPQHF; DNA: TGTGCCAGTAGCGGACAGGGATTTCTTGGTCAGCCCCAGCATTTT
D: TRBD1; V: TRBV27; J: TRBJ2-5; CDR3: CASSLRQGARETQYF; DNA: TGTGCCAGCAGTCTACGACAGGGGGCGAGGGAGACCCAGTACTTC
D: TRBD2; V: TRBV5-1; J: TRBJ2-7; CDR3: CASSFREGAYEQYF; DNA: TGCGCCAGCAGCTTCAGGGAGGGCGCCTACGAGCAGTACTTC
D: .; V: TRBV7-2; J: TRBJ2-7; CDR3: CASSFGYRGGEQYF; DNA: TGTGCCAGCAGCTTCGGGTACAGGGGAGGCGAGCAGTACTTC
D: .; V: TRBV5-3; J: TRBJ1-3; CDR3: CASSPTPSGNTIYF; DNA: TGTGCCAGCAGCCCCACCCCCTCTGGAAACACCATATATTTT